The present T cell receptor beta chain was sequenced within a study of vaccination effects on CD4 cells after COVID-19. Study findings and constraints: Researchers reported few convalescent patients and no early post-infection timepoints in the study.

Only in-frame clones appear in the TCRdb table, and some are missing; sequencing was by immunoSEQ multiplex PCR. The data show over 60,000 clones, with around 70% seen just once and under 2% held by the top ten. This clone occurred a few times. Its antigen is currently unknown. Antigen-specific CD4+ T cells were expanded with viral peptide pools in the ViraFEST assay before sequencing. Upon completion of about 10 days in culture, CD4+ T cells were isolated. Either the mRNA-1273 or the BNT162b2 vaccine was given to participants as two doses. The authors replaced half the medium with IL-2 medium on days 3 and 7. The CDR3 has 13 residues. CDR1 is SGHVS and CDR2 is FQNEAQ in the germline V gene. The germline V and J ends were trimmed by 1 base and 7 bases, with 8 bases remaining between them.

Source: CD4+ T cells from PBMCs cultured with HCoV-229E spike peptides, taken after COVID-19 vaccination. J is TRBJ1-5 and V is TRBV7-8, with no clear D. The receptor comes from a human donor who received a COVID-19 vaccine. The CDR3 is CASSLVREQPQHF. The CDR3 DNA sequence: TGTGCCAGCAGCTTAGTGCGGGAACAGCCCCAGCATTTT. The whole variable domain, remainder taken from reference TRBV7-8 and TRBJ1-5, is GAGVSQSPRYKVAKRGQDVALRCDPISGHVSLFWYQQALGQGPEFLTYFQNEAQLDKSGLPSDRFFAERPEGSVSTLKIQRTQQEDSAVYLCASSLVREQPQHFGDGTRLSIL.